This T cell receptor (beta chain) was recorded in a study of PD-L1 blockade in urothelial cancer. Overall study context: Intravenous atezolizumab, 1,200 mg every 3 weeks, was begun by patients around 2014. Study conclusions and caveats: Patients with durable benefit had greater blood expansion of tumor-associated TCR clones 3 weeks into treatment.

As concerns this clone: Its antigen is not known.

The CDR3 loop spans 17 amino acids. The junction had 9 bases not matched to a gene; V was cut back by 5 bases and J by 4 bases. Germline V gene sequence: CDR1 SSHAT, CDR2 FNYEAQ (reference sequence). Each patient gave between 1 and 8 samples, pretreatment and on-treatment. Every PCR was spiked with synthetic TCR analog templates. Clones were read by immunoSEQ multiplex PCR, and TCRdb kept only the in-frame ones, dropping some. The repertoire holds roughly 44,000 clones, with around 82% as singletons. The source was PBMCs, collected around atezolizumab (anti-PD-L1) treatment. The chain joins TRBV7-7 to TRBJ2-2; 11 nucleotides agree with TRBD1. The TCR sequence derives from a man between 65 and 85 years old with urothelial cancer. This chain's CDR3 is CASSPTPGTGGTGELFF. The DNA of the CDR3 is TGTGCCAGCAGCCCCACCCCCGGGACAGGGGGCACCGGGGAGCTGTTTTTT.